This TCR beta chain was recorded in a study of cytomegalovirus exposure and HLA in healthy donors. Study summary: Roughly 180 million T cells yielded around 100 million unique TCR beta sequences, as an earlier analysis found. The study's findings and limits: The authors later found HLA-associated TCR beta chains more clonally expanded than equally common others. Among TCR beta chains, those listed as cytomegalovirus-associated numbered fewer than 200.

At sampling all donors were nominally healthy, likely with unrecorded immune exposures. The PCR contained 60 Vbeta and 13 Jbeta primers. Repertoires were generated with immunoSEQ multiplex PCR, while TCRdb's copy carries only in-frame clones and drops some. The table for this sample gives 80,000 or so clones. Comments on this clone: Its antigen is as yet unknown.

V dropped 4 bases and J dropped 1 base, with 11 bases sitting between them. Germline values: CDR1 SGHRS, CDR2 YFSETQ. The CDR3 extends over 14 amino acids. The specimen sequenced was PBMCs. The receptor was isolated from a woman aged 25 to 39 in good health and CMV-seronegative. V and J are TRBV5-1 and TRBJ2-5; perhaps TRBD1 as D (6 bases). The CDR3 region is CASSRDKVQETQYF. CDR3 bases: TGCGCCAGCAGCAGGGACAAGGTCCAAGAGACCCAGTACTTC.